This TCR beta chain is from a study of cytomegalovirus exposure and HLA in healthy donors. Vbeta (60) and Jbeta (13) primers were used in the PCR. TCRdb keeps only in-frame clones here, not all; method: immunoSEQ multiplex PCR. The sample shows approximately 110,000 clones, approximately 69% of them seen only once. General observations from the study: Later genetic work tied a missense DCLRE1C variant to beta-chain V and J trimming.

This CDR3 is 16 amino acids long. CDR1 and CDR2 (germline): KGHSH, LQKENI. As for this clone: Antigen unknown.

This clonotype was sampled from a woman between 35 and 50 years old in good health and CMV-seropositive. The sequencing input was PBMCs. The rearrangement joins TRBV18 to TRBJ2-5, with 9 bases fitting TRBD1. With the DNA end fitting TRBJ2-7 better, the J assignment may be wrong. The CDR3: CASSPPSGQGRAEQYF. As DNA, the CDR3 is TGTGCCAGCTCACCACCGTCAGGACAGGGGAGGGCCGAGCAGTACTTC.